These 10 T cell receptor beta chains originate from one sample sequenced in a study of post-analysis software for immune sequencing data. Their specific antigens are unknown. TCR beta libraries were prepared from cDNA with unique molecular identifiers. TCRdb processed the PCR reads anew with MiXCR; each CDR3 protein has one entry. The sample consists of a few hundred thousand distinct CDR3 sequences, 30% to 45% of them appearing once. Whole-study results and caveats: About five TRBV segments occurring more often in patients than controls included TRBV5-6, TRBV5-1 and TRBV20-1.

Specimen: blood. Every receptor here comes from a girl between 5 and 17 years old with multiple sclerosis.

This clonotype was counted ten times or more. This sequence joins TRBV6-4 and TRBJ2-1; D may be TRBD1 (6 bases). V was pared by 2 bases and J by 3 bases, with 11 bases between. CDR3 length equals 15 residues. CDR1 and CDR2 (germline): MRHNA, SNTAGT. CDR3 sequence: CASSDPGQGYNEQFF. The CDR3 DNA follows: TGTGCCAGCAGTGACCCGGGACAAGGCTACAATGAGCAGTTCTTC.

Turning to this clonotype: Relative to the germline gene, one junction end is altered; a read error may explain this. The genes are TRBV7-2 and TRBJ1-1; D ambiguous. Germline assignment: CDR1 SGHTA and CDR2 FQGNSA. This CDR3 has 14 residues. The CDR3 nucleotides are TGTGCCGGCAGCTTAGCGCGGGGAAGCGGGGAGCTGTTCTTT. Its protein product is CAGSLARGSGELFF.

The chain has TRBV20-1 and TRBJ2-7; 9 positions agree with TRBD2. The closer fit of TRBJ2-5 to the DNA end suggests the J call may be wrong. Germline CDR1 is DFQATT and CDR2 is SNEGSKA (reference sequence). The CDR3 consists of 14 residues. The CDR3 is CSARPGLAEETQYF. The CDR3 nucleotides read TGCAGTGCTAGGCCGGGACTAGCAGAAGAGACCCAGTACTTC.

Judged by abundance, this clonotype is medium-sized. This chain connects TRBV10-2 to TRBJ2-7, with 8 bases identical to TRBD2. The CDR3 consists of 14 residues. Germline V gene lookup returns CDR1 WSHSY and CDR2 SAAADI. V lost 6 bases and J lost 3; bases outside the gene matches: 7. The DNA for the CDR3 is TGCGCCAGCAGCGGGGCAGCGGGGGACTACGAGCAGTACTTC. Protein sequence: CASSGAAGDYEQYF.

This chain uses TRBV4-1 with TRBJ2-7, with 7 positions matching TRBD1. CDR3 length equals 15 residues. Germline CDR1 and CDR2: MGHRA and YSYEKL. V lost 5 bases and J lost 1; bases outside the gene matches: 8. This CDR3 is CASSLTQTGSYEQYF. The CDR3 coding sequence is TGCGCCAGCAGCTTGACCCAGACAGGGTCCTACGAGCAGTACTTC.

To note about this clonotype: This may be a read error, as it is one base from a much larger clone. V is TRBV6-5 and J is TRBJ1-6; 7 positions agree with TRBD1. The CDR3 covers 15 residues. From germline, CDR1 is MNHEY and CDR2 SVGAGI. The CDR3 region has the DNA TGTGCCAGCAGCCCCGACAGGGTTTTTAATTCATCCCTCCACTTT. It is translated as CASSPDRVFNSSLHF.

About this clonotype itself: This may be a read error, as it is one base from a much larger clone. The rearrangement joins TRBV28 to TRBJ2-3; a weak D match, TRBD2 (5 bases). V was shortened by 4 bases and J by 0 bases, with 11 bases between the two germline ends. There are 15 residues in the CDR3. Germline CDR1 and CDR2: MDHEN and SYDVKM. The CDR3 DNA follows: TGTGCCAGCAGTTACAGACTATCTAGCACAGATACGCAGTATTTT. This encodes CASSYRLSSTDTQYF.

About this clonotype: Being one base from a much bigger clone, this may be a read error. The chain is built from TRBV28 and TRBJ2-7; D is perhaps TRBD2 (5 bases). CDR3 length: 11 amino acids. Germline V gene lookup returns CDR1 MDHEN and CDR2 SYDVKM. Between the trimmed V and J ends, which lost 8 bases and 7 bases, there was a span of 12 bases. The CDR3: CASGPTGEQYF. The CDR3 DNA reads as TGTGCCAGCGGTCCGACGGGAGAGCAGTACTTC.

This clonotype was counted at least ten times. An end of the junction differs from the germline gene, which may be a read error. The chain couples TRBV6-5 to TRBJ2-1; unclear D gene. CDR3 length: 11 residues. The germline V gene encodes CDR1 MNHEY and CDR2 SVGAGI. Written as DNA, the CDR3 is TGTGCCAGCACTTACGGCAATGAGCAGTTCTTC. Translation: CASTYGNEQFF.

Of note for this clonotype: One base away lies a much larger clone, so this may be a sequencing read error. The rearrangement uses TRBV5-1 and TRBJ2-5, with D maybe TRBD2 (6 bases). This CDR3 has 14 amino acids. The germline V and J ends were trimmed by 7 bases and 3 bases, with 16 bases remaining between them. Germline V CDR1 and CDR2: SGHRS, YFSETQ. DNA of the CDR3: TGCGCCAGCTTTCGTCGGCCGGGGGAAGAGACCCAGTACTTC. Its protein product is CASFRRPGEETQYF.